The source of this T cell receptor (beta chain) is a study of T cell repertoires in cytomegalovirus infection. Overall study: Peptides in the study included HLA-C-restricted and HLA-B-restricted CMV epitopes. Public TCR beta signatures provided an indication of both CMV infection and a matching HLA type.

V was pared by 5 bases and J by 10 bases, with 18 bases between. The CDR3 spans 14 residues. Germline loops: CDR1 MGHDK, CDR2 SYGVNS. Comments on this clonotype: Its cognate antigen is unknown.

Study observations and caveats: Of the TCR beta families, the public ones yielded a cumulative frequency that identified carriers of CMV plus the relevant HLA.

TCRdb fed the reads into MiXCR, producing one record per CDR3 protein. The data contain fewer than 350,000 distinct CDR3 sequences, about 27% of them singletons. The source is a human donor in good health (CMV status not recorded). Some clones in this sample may be carry-over from other donors' samples. The starting material was cultured PBMCs, obtained from culture after CMV antigen stimulation. This chain links TRBV25-1 with TRBJ1-5, with TRBD1 as a possible D gene (6 bases). The CDR3 here is CASSTSGAYGPQHF. The CDR3 nucleotides are TGTGCCAGCAGTACCTCGGGGGCCTATGGACCCCAGCATTTT. The full variable domain, its missing parts supplied by reference TRBV25-1 and TRBJ1-5, is EADIYQTPRYLVIGTGKKITLECSQTMGHDKMYWYQQDPGMELHLIHYSYGVNSTEKGDLSSESTVSRIRTEHFPLTLESARPSHTSQYLCASSTSGAYGPQHFGDGTRLSIL.